This TCR beta chain was obtained from a study of CXCR3-negative and CXCR3-positive naive CD8 T cells. Study-level points and caveats: CXCR3-positive naive cells had more hydrophobic TRB CDR3s than CXCR3-negative naive cells. With CXCR3 expression partially decreased after cryopreservation, most assays relied on fresh PBMCs. Similar TRBV-TRBJ gene usage was seen in naive CXCR3-negative and CXCR3-positive cells, but not in memory cells.

It was by 5' RACE with UMI labels that the TRB cDNA libraries were prepared. Using the 5' RACE reads, TCRdb records one entry per CDR3 protein without DNA. This repertoire includes some 130,000 distinct CDR3 sequences. In triplicate, each CD8+ T cell subset was sorted at 300,000 to 350,000 cells per replicate. Those CD8+ T cells considered naive were CD45RO-CCR7+CD27+CD95-. CDR1 and CDR2 (germline): MDHEN, SYDVKM. CDR3 length: 15 amino acids. To note about this clonotype: The target antigen is unknown.

The chain is built from TRBV28 and TRBJ1-1; lacking DNA, the TRBD1 call made by TCRdb goes unchecked. The TCR originated in a human donor in good health. Some clones in this sample may be carry-over from other donors' samples. Sequences were obtained from naive CXCR3+ CD8+ T cells from blood. Sample subset: CD45RO-CCR7+CD27+CD95- naive CD8+ T cells expressing CXCR3 (TNR3+). The CDR3 protein is CASSASGTGLTEAFF.